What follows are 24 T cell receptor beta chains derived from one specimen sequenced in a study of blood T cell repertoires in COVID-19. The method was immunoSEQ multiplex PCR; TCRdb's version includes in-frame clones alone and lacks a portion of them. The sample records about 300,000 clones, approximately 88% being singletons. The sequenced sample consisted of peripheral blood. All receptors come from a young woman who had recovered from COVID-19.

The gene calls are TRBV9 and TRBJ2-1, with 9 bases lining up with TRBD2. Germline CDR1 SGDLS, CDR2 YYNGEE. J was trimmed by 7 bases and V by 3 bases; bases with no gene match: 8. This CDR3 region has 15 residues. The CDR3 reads CASSAGTSPNNEQFF. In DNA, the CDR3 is TGTGCCAGCAGCGCCGGGACTAGCCCCAATAATGAGCAGTTCTTC.

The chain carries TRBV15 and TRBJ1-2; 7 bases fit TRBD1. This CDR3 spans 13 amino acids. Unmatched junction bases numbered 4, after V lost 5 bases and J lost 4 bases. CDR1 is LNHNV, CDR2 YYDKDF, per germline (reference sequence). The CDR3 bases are TGTGCCACCAGCCCTAGACAGGGCTATGGCTACACCTTC. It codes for CATSPRQGYGYTF.

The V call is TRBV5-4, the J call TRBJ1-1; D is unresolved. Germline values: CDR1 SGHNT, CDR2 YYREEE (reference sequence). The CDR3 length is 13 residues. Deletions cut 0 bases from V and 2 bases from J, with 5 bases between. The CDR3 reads CASSLASNTEAFF. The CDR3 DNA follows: TGTGCCAGCAGCTTGGCGAGTAACACTGAAGCTTTCTTT.

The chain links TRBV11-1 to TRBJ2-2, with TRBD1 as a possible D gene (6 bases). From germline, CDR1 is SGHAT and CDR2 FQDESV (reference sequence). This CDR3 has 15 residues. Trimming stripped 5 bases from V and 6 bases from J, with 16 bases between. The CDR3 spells CASSPTQGLAGELFF. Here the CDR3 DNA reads TGTGCCAGCAGCCCAACACAGGGTCTCGCCGGGGAGCTGTTTTTT.

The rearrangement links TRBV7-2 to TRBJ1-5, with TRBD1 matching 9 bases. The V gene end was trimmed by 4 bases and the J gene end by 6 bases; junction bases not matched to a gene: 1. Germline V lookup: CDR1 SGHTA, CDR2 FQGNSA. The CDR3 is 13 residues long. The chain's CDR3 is CASSSDRGQPQHF. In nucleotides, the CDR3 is TGTGCCAGCAGCTCGGACAGGGGTCAGCCCCAGCATTTT.

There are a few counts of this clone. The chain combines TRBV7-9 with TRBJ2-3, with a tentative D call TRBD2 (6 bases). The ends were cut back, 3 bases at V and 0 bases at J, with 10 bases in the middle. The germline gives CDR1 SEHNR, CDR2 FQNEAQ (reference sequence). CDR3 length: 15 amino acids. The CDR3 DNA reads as TGTGCCAGCAGCTTTAAACTAGCTAGCACAGATACGCAGTATTTT. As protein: CASSFKLASTDTQYF.

The CDR3 is CASSWDRTGLDEQYF. The CDR3 DNA is TGTGCCAGCAGCTGGGACCGGACAGGGTTGGACGAGCAGTACTTC. V gene TRBV5-5 combines with J gene TRBJ2-7; TRBD1 matches 8 bases. CDR3 size: 15 residues. V lost 3 bases to trimming and J lost 5 bases; unmatched junction nucleotides: 10. From germline, CDR1 is SGHKS and CDR2 YYEKEE (reference sequence). The whole variable domain, remainder taken from reference TRBV5-5 and TRBJ2-7, is DAGVTQSPTHLIKTRGQQVTLRCSPISGHKSVSWYQQVLGQGPQFIFQYYEKEERGRGNFPDRFSARQFPNYSSELNVNALLLGDSALYLCASSWDRTGLDEQYFGPGTRLTVT.

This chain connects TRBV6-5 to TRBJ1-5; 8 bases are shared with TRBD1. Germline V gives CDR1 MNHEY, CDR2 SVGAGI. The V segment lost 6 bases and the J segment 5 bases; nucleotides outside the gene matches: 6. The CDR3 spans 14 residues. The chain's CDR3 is CASSRTGLDQPQHF. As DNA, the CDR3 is TGTGCCAGCAGCCGGACAGGGTTAGATCAGCCCCAGCATTTT.

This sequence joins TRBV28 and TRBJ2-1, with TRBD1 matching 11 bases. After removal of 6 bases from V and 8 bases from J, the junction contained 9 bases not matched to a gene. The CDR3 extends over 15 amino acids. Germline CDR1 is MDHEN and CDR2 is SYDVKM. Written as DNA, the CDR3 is TGTGCCAGCAGGGACCGGGACAGGGGGTACTATGAGCAGTTCTTC. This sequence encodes CASRDRDRGYYEQFF.

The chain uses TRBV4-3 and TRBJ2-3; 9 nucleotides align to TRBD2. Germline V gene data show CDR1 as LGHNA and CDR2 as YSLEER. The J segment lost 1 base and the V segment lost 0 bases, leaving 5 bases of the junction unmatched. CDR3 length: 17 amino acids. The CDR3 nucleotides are TGCGCCAGCAGCCAAGATCTGAGCGGGGGGCGCACAGATACGCAGTATTTT. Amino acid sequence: CASSQDLSGGRTDTQYF.

The CDR3 reads CASSSGDRGSPLHF. The CDR3 nucleotides are TGCGCCAGCAGCTCAGGGGACAGGGGCTCACCCCTCCACTTT. The chain recombines TRBV5-1 with TRBJ1-6, with 10 bases lining up with TRBD1. The CDR3 consists of 14 residues. With V trimmed by 3 bases and J by 10 bases, 4 bases remained unmatched. Germline values: CDR1 SGHRS, CDR2 YFSETQ.

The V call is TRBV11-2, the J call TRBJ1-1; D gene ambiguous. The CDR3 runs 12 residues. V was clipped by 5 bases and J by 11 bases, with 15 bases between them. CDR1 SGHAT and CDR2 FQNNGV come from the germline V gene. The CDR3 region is CASSRERQRAFF. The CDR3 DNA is TGTGCCAGCAGCCGGGAGCGTCAGCGGGCTTTCTTT.

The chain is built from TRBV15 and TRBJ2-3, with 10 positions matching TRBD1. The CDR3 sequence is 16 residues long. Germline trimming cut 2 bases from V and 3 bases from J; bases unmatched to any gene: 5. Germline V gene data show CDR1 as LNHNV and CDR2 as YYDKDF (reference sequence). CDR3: CATSRNRDRGTDTQYF. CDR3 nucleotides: TGTGCCACCAGCAGAAACCGGGACAGGGGAACAGATACGCAGTATTTT.

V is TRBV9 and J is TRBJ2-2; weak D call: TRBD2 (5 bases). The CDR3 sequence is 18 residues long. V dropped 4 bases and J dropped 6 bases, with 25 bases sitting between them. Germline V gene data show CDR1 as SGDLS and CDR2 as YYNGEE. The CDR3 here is CASSRGLGYDLESGELFF. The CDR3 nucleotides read TGTGCCAGCAGCCGCGGACTCGGGTATGATCTTGAGTCCGGGGAGCTGTTTTTT.

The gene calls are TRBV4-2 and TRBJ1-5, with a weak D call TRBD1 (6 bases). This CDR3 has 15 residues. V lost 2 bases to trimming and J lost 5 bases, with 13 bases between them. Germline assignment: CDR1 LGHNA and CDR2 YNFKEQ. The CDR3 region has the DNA TGTGCCAGCAGCCAATCGGCCGGGGGGCATCAGCCCCAGCATTTT. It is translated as CASSQSAGGHQPQHF.

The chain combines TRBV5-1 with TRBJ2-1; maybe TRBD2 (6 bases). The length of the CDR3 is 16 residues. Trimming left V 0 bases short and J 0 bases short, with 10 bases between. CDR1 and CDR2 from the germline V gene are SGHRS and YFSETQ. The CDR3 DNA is TGCGCCAGCAGCTTGGCCGGAGGGAGCTCCTACAATGAGCAGTTCTTC. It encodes CASSLAGGSSYNEQFF.

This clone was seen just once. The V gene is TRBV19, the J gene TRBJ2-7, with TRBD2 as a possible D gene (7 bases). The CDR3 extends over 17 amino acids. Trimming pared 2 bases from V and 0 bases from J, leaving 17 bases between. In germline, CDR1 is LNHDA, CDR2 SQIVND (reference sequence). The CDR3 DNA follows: TGTGCCAGTAGTATACAGTTCGGGGGGCTAAGCTCCTACGAGCAGTACTTC. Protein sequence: CASSIQFGGLSSYEQYF.

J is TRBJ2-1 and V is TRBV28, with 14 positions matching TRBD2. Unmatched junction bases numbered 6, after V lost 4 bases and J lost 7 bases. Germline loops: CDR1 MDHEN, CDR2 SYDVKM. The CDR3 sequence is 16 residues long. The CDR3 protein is CASSSTSGGAWNEQFF. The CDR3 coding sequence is TGTGCCAGCAGTTCGACTAGCGGGGGGGCGTGGAATGAGCAGTTCTTC. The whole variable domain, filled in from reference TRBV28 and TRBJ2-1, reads DVKVTQSSRYLVKRTGEKVFLECVQDMDHENMFWYRQDPGLGLRLIYFSYDVKMKEKGDIPEGYSVSREKKERFSLILESASTNQTSMYLCASSSTSGGAWNEQFFGPGTRLTVL.

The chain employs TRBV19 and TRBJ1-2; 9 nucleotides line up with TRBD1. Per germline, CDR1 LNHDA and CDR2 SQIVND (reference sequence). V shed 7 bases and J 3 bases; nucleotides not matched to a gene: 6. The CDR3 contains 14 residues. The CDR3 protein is CASNPTGGDYGYTF. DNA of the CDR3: TGTGCCAGTAACCCGACAGGGGGGGACTATGGCTACACCTTC. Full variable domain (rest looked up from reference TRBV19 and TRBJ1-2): DGGITQSPKYLFRKEGQNVTLSCEQNLNHDAMYWYRQDPGQGLRLIYYSQIVNDFQKGDIAEGYSVSREKKESFPLTVTSAQKNPTAFYLCASNPTGGDYGYTFGSGTRLTVV.

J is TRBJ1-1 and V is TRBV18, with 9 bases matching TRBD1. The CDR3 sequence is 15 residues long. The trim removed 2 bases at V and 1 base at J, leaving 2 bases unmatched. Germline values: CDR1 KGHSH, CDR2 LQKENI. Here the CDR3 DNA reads TGTGCCAGCTCACCAGAGGGACAGGGGAACACTGAAGCTTTCTTT. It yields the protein CASSPEGQGNTEAFF. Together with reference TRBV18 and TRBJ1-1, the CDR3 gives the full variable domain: NAGVMQNPRHLVRRRGQEARLRCSPMKGHSHVYWYRQLPEEGLKFMVYLQKENIIDESGMPKERFSAEFPKEGPSILRIQQVVRGDSAAYFCASSPEGQGNTEAFFGQGTRLTVV.

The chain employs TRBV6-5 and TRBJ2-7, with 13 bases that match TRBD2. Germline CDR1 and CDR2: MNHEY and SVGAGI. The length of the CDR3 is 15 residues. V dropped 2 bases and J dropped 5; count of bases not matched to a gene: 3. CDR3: CASSYLGTSGDEQYF. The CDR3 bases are TGTGCCAGCAGTTACCTGGGGACTAGCGGGGACGAGCAGTACTTC.

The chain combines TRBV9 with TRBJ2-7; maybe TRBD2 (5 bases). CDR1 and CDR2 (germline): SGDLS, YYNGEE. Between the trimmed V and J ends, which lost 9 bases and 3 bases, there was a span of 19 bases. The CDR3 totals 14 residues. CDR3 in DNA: TGTGCCACCTCCAAAGGCGTGGGAGACTACGAGCAGTACTTC. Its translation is CATSKGVGDYEQYF.

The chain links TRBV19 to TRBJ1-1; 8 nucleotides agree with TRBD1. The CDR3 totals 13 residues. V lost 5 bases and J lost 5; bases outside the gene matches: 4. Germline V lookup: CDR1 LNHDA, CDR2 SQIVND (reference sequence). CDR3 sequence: CASSAGGLTEAFF. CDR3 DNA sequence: TGTGCCAGTAGTGCAGGGGGCTTGACTGAAGCTTTCTTT.

The CDR3 here is CASRTLSGFTAFYEQYF. CDR3 DNA sequence: TGTGCCAGCAGGACTCTATCGGGGTTCACAGCTTTCTACGAGCAGTACTTC. This chain connects TRBV27 to TRBJ2-7; possible D gene TRBD2, 5 bases. Trimming took 6 bases from V and 3 from J, leaving 24 bases between them. CDR3 length: 17 amino acids. CDR1 and CDR2 from the germline V gene are MNHEY and SMNVEV (reference sequence).